This TCR beta chain originates from a study of cytotoxic CD8 clonotypes in ibrutinib-treated CLL. Investigators sought sequencing depths of between 1 in 200,000 and 1 in 1 million T cells. Produced via immunoSEQ multiplex PCR; TCRdb's table is partial and in-frame only. The table records roughly 200,000 clones, around 70% of them present only once. This CDR3 region has 16 residues. Trimming took off 4 bases at V and 4 bases at J, with 17 bases between the two ends. Looked up from germline, CDR1 is MDHEN and CDR2 is SYDVKM. About this clone: The antigen is unknown.

Study results and caveats: Public clonotypes, found uncommonly, either contracted or stayed stable on treatment. Researchers report that baseline clonality outpaced age-matched healthy donors and tracked circulating CD8+ T-cell counts. Clonality showed a rise at ibrutinib response that reversed toward baseline at progression.

The sequence was collected from a human donor with chronic lymphocytic leukemia. V gene TRBV28 combines with J gene TRBJ1-3; D is uncertain. This sample comprised PBMCs, obtained after 12 months of ibrutinib treatment. CDR3 in DNA: TGTGCCAGCAGTTCTCCTTCGGGGTCATCGGGAAACACCATATATTTT. This translates into CASSSPSGSSGNTIYF.